This T cell receptor beta chain came from a study of molecular identifiers for immune sequencing clone quantification. Regarding the study as a whole: Clones that exceeded 20 RNA copies held over 99% of effector molecules, yet under 1% in naive cells.

TCRdb processed the PCR reads anew with MiXCR; each CDR3 protein has one entry. The repertoire has about half a million distinct CDR3 sequences, roughly 23% of them found once; the top ten carry around 0.84%. The CDR3 length is 16 residues. Germline-derived CDR1 and CDR2 are ENHRY and SYGVKD. J lost 3 bases, V lost 0 bases, and 8 bases had no gene match. Naive CD8 library inputs spanned roughly 17,000 to 1,000,000 sorted cells and 10%, 30% or 50% RNA. With regard to this clonotype: Its antigen is still unknown.

V is TRBV10-3 and J is TRBJ2-7; 7 bases match TRBD1. The source is a human donor in good health. Some libraries in this study had Jurkat cell RNA spiked in. The sample comprised naive CD8+ T cells from blood, with Jurkat cell RNA spiked in. The subset is: FACS-sorted CD8+CD4-CCR7+CD45RA+ naive T cells. The chain's CDR3 is CAISESGQGVIYEQYF. Here the CDR3 DNA reads TGTGCCATCAGTGAGTCTGGGCAGGGGGTAATCTACGAGCAGTACTTC.